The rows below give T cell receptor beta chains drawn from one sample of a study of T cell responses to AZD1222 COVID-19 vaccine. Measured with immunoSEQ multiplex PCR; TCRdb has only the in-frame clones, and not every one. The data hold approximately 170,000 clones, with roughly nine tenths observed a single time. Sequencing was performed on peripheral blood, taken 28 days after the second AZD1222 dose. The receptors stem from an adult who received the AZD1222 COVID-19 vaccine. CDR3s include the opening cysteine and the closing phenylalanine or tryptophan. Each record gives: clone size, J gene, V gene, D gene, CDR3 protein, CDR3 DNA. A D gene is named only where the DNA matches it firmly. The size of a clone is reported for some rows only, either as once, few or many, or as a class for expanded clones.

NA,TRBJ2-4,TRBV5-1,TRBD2,CASSLALAGGRQNIQYF,TGCGCCAGCAGCTTGGCGCTAGCGGGGGGGCGTCAAAACATTCAGTACTTC
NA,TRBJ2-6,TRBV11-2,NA,CASSRRSGANVLTF,TGTGCCAGCAGCCGCCGATCTGGGGCCAACGTCCTGACTTTC
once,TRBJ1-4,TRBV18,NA,CASSARGGATNEKLFF,TGTGCCAGCTCAGCCCGTGGGGGAGCAACTAATGAAAAACTGTTTTTT
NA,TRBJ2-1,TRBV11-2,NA,CASSLAPGFLGGPLDEQFF,TGTGCCAGCAGCTTAGCCCCCGGGTTTTTAGGGGGGCCTCTGGATGAGCAGTTCTTC
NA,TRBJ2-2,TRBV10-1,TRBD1,CASSDLDRGGTGELFF,TGCGCCAGCAGTGACCTGGACAGGGGAGGCACCGGGGAGCTGTTTTTT
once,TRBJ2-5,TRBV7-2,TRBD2,CASSLGPPAGSRETQYF,TGTGCCAGCAGCTTAGGTCCCCCAGCGGGGAGTAGGGAGACCCAGTACTTC
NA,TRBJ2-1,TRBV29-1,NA,CSVGVEGLVHNEQFF,TGCAGCGTTGGGGTTGAGGGCCTGGTACACAATGAGCAGTTCTTC
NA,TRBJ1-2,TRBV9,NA,CASSVSSYGYTF,TGTGCCAGCAGCGTATCCAGCTATGGCTACACCTTC
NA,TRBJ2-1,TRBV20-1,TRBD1,CSASGGTEQFF,TGCAGTGCTTCAGGGGGTACTGAGCAGTTCTTC
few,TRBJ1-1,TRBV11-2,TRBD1,CASSLQGARIRNTEAFF,TGTGCCAGCAGCCTACAGGGGGCGAGGATTCGGAACACTGAAGCTTTCTTT
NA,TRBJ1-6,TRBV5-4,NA,CASRQRVSNSPLHF,TGTGCCAGCAGGCAGAGGGTATCCAATTCACCCCTCCACTTT
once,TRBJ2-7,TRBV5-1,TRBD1,CASHRDRGVRTYEQYF,TGCGCCAGCCACCGGGACAGAGGAGTTCGTACCTACGAGCAGTACTTC
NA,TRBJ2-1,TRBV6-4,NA,CASKSGYNEQFF,TGTGCCAGCAAGTCGGGGTACAATGAGCAGTTCTTC
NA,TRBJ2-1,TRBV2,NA,CASSEDGGPNEQFF,TGTGCCAGCAGTGAGGACGGGGGTCCCAATGAGCAGTTCTTC
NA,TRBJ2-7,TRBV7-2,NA,CASSSPALYEQYF,TGTGCCAGCAGCTCCCCGGCCCTATACGAGCAGTACTTC
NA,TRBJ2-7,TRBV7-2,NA,CASSLMYEQYF,TGTGCCAGCAGCTTAATGTACGAGCAGTACTTC
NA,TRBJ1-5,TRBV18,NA,CASSPGSSNQPQHF,TGTGCCAGCTCACCGGGCAGTAGCAATCAGCCCCAGCATTTT
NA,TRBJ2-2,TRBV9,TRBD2,CASSVVPTREGNTGELFF,TGTGCCAGCAGCGTAGTCCCGACCAGGGAGGGGAACACCGGGGAGCTGTTTTTT
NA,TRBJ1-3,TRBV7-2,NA,CASSLVRRGAPAGNTIYF,TGTGCCAGCAGCTTAGTTAGGCGGGGGGCGCCGGCCGGAAACACCATATATTTT